This T cell receptor (beta chain) was captured in a study of T cell responses to AZD1222 COVID-19 vaccine. TCRdb's copy holds only in-frame clones and misses some; the assay was immunoSEQ multiplex PCR. This table holds around 200,000 clones, roughly 94% found once. This clone appeared a single time. Its antigen is currently unknown. This CDR3 has 15 amino acids. Per the germline V gene, CDR1 is SGHNT and CDR2 is YYREEE (reference sequence). The V and J ends lost 4 bases and 4 bases respectively, with 17 bases between them. General observations from the study: Scientists sampled the repertoires only once the peak T cell response had passed. Spike-specific TCR breadth rose after two AZD1222 doses, and depth rose as well. Clonal diversity was possibly underestimated, and white British individuals and females predominated among donors. Regions 160-218 and 743-854 held dominance among vaccine-associated CD4 TCRs, which spanned spike.

The clonotype was recovered from an adult who received the AZD1222 COVID-19 vaccine. The specimen was peripheral blood, collected 28 days after the second AZD1222 dose. V gene TRBV5-4 combines with J gene TRBJ2-5; D possibly corresponds to TRBD2 (6 bases). CDR3 DNA: TGTGCCAGCAGCCTACCTATAGGACTAAGAGAGACCCAGTACTTC. This sequence encodes CASSLPIGLRETQYF.